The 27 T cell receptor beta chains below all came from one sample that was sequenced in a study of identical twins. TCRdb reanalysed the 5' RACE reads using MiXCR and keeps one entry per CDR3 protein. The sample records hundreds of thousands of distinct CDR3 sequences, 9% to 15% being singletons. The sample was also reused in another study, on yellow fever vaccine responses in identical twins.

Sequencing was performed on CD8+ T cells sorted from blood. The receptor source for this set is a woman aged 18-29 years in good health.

In nucleotides, the CDR3 is TGTGCCAGCAGAGATAACTATGGCTACACCTTC. As protein: CASRDNYGYTF. This chain connects TRBV2 to TRBJ1-2; D not certain. Germline V gene data show CDR1 as SNHLY and CDR2 as FYNNEI. V was trimmed by 6 bases and J by 1 base, leaving 3 bases between them. The CDR3 consists of 11 residues.

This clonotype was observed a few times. The CDR3 reads CASSTGGHEQYV. DNA of the CDR3: TGTGCCAGCAGCACCGGGGGGCACGAGCAGTACGTC. The chain carries TRBV5-6 and TRBJ2-7, with D possibly TRBD2 on 7 matching bases. The V end lost 4 bases, the J end lost 5 bases, and 10 bases lay between the germline ends. Germline V gene sequence: CDR1 SGHDT, CDR2 YYEEEE. There are 12 residues in the CDR3.

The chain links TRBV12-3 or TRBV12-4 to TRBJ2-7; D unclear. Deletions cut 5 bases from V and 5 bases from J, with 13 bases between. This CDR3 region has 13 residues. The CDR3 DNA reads TGTGCCAGCAGTACGCCTCGGTTCGACGAGCAGTACTTC. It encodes CASSTPRFDEQYF.

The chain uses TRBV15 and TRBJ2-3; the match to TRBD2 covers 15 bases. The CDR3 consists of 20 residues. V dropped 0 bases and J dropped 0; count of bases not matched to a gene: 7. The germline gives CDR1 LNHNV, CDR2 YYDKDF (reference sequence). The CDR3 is CATSRETGTSGGKSTDTQYF. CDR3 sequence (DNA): TGTGCCACCAGCAGAGAGACCGGGACTAGCGGGGGGAAGAGCACAGATACGCAGTATTTT.

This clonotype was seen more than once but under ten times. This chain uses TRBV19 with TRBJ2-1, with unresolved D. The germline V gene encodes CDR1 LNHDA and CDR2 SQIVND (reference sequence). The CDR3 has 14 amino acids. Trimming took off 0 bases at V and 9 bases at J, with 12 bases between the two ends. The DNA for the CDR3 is TGTGCCAGTAGTATAGATCTCGGCGGCGTTGAGCAGTTCTTC. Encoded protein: CASSIDLGGVEQFF. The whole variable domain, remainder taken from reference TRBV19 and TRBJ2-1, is DGGITQSPKYLFRKEGQNVTLSCEQNLNHDAMYWYRQDPGQGLRLIYYSQIVNDFQKGDIAEGYSVSREKKESFPLTVTSAQKNPTAFYLCASSIDLGGVEQFFGPGTRLTVL.

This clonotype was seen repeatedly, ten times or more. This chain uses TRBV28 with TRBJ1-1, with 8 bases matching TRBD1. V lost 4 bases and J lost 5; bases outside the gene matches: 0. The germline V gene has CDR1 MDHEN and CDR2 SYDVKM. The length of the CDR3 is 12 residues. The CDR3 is CASSYRGTEAFF. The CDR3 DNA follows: TGTGCCAGCAGTTACAGGGGGACTGAAGCTTTCTTT.

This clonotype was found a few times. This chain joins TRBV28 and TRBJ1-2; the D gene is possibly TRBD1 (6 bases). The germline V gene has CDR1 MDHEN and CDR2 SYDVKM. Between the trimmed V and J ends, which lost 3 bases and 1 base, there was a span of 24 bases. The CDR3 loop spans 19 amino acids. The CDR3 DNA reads TGTGCCAGCAGTTTGGTTCTAACCTTCGGACAGAAGGATAACTATGGCTACACCTTC. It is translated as CASSLVLTFGQKDNYGYTF.

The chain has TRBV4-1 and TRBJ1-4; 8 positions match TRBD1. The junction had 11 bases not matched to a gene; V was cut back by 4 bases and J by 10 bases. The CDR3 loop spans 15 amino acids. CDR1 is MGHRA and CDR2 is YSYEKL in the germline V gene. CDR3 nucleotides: TGCGCCAGCAGCCCGACAAGAGGACAGGGAAGAAAACTGTTTTTT. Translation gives CASSPTRGQGRKLFF.

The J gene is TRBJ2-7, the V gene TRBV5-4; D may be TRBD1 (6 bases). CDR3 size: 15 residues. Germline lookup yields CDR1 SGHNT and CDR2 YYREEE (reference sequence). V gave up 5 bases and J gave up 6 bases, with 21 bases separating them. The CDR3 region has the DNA TGTGCCAGCAGGCCAACACAGGGTTTAGATTCCGAGCAGTACGTC. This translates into CASRPTQGLDSEQYV.

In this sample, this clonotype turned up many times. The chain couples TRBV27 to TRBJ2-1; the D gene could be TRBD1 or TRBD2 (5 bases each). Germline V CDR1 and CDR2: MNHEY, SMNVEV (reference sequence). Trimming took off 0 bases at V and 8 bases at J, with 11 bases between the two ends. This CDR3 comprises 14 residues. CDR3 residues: CASSLSRRGDEQFF. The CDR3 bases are TGTGCCAGCAGTTTATCAAGACGGGGCGATGAGCAGTTCTTC.

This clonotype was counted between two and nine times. The CDR3 bases are TGTGCCAGCAGCCCTGAAGGGGACAAGGAGCAGTACTTC. Translation: CASSPEGDKEQYF. V usage is TRBV3-1 and J usage is TRBJ2-7; D is perhaps TRBD1 (6 bases). CDR1 is LGHDT, CDR2 YNNKEL, per germline (reference sequence). The germline V and J ends were trimmed by 4 bases and 7 bases, with 14 bases remaining between them. The CDR3 covers 13 residues.

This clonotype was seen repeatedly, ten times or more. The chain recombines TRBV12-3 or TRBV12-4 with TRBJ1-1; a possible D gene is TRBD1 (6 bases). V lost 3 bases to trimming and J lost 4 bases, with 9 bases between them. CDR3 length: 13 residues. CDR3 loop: CASSFGGPTEAFF. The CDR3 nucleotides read TGTGCCAGCAGTTTCGGGGGCCCCACTGAAGCTTTCTTT.

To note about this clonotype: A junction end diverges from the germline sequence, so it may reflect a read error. The chain's CDR3 is CSASSLGTSGGPTHTQYF. The CDR3 nucleotides are TGCAGTGCGAGCTCCTTGGGGACTAGCGGGGGTCCCACACATACGCAGTATTTT. V gene TRBV20-1 combines with J gene TRBJ2-3, with 14 bases matching TRBD2. CDR1 DFQATT and CDR2 SNEGSKA come from the germline V gene (reference sequence). The CDR3 totals 18 residues.

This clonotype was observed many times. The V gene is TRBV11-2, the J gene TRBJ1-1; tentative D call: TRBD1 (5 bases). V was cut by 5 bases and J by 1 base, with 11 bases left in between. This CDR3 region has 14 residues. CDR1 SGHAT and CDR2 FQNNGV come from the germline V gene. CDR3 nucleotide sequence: TGTGCCAGCAGCCTCGGGGCCAGGAACACTGAAGCTTTCTTT. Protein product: CASSLGARNTEAFF.

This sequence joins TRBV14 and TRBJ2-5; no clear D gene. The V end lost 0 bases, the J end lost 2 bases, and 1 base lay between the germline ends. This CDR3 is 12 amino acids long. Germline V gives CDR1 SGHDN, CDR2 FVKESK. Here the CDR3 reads CASSQEQETQYF. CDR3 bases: TGTGCCAGCAGCCAAGAGCAAGAGACCCAGTACTTC. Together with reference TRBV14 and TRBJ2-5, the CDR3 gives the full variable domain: EAGVTQFPSHSVIEKGQTVTLRCDPISGHDNLYWYRRVMGKEIKFLLHFVKESKQDESGMPNNRFLAERTGGTYSTLKVQPAELEDSGVYFCASSQEQETQYFGPGTRLLVL.

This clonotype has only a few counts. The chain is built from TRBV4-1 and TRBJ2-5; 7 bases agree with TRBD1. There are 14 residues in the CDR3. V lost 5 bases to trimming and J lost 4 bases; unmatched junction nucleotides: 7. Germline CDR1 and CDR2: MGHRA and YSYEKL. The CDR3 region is CASSSHRGIETQYF. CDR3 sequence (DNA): TGCGCCAGCAGCTCTCACAGGGGTATAGAGACCCAGTACTTC.

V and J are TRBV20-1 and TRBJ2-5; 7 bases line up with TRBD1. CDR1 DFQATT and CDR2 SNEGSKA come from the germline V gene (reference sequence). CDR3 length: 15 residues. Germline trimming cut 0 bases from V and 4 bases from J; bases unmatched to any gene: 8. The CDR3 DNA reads TGCAGTGCTAGAGATCCGAGGGGGCTTTTAGAGACCCAGTACTTC. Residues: CSARDPRGLLETQYF.

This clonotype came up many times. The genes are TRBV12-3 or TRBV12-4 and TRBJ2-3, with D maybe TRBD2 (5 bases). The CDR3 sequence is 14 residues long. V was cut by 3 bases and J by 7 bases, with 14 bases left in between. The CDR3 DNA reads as TGTGCCAGCAGTTTCAGAAGCGGCAAATATACGCAGTATTTT. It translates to CASSFRSGKYTQYF.

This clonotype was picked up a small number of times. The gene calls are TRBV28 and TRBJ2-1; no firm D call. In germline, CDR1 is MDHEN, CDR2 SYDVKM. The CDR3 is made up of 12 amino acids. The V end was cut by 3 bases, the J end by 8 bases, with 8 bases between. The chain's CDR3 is CASSFPNHEQFF. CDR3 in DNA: TGTGCCAGCAGTTTTCCTAACCATGAGCAGTTCTTC.

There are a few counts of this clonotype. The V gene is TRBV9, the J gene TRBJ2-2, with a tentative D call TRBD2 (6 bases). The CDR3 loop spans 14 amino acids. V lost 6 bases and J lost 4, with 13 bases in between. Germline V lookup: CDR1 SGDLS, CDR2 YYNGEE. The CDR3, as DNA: TGTGCCAGCACCGTCGGGGGTGGCACCGGGGAGCTGTTTTTT. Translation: CASTVGGGTGELFF.

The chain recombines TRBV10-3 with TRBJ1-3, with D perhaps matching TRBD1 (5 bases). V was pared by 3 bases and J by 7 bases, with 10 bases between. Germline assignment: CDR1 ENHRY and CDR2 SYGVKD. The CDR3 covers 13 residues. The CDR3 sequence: CAISDTGGNTIYF. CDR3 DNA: TGTGCCATCAGTGACACAGGAGGGAACACCATATATTTT.

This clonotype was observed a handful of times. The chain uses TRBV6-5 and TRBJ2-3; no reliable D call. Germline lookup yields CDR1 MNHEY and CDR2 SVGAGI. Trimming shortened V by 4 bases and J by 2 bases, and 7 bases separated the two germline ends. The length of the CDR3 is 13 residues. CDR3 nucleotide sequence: TGTGCCAGCAGTTCAATGGTCACAGATACGCAGTATTTT. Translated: CASSSMVTDTQYF.

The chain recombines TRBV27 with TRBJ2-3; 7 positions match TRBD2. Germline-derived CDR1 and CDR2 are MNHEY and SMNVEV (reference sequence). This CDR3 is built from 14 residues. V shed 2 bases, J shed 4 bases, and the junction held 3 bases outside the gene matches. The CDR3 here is CASSLVGLADTQYF. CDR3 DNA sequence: TGTGCCAGCAGTTTAGTTGGACTAGCAGATACGCAGTATTTT.

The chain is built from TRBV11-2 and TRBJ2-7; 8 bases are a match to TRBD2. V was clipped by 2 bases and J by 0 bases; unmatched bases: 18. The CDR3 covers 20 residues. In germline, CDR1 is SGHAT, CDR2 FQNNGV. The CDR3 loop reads CASSLKPPVVVAGFSYEQYF. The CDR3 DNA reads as TGTGCCAGCAGCTTAAAGCCCCCCGTAGTAGTAGCGGGATTCTCCTACGAGCAGTACTTC. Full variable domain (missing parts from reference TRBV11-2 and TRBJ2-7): EAGVAQSPRYKIIEKRQSVAFWCNPISGHATLYWYQQILGQGPKLLIQFQNNGVVDDSQLPKDRFSAERLKGVDSTLKIQPAKLEDSAVYLCASSLKPPVVVAGFSYEQYFGPGTRLTVT.

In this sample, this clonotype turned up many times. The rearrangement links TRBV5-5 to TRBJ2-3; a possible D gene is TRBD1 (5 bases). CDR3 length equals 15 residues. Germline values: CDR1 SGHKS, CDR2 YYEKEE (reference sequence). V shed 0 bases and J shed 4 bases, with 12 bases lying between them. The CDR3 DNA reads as TGTGCCAGCAGCTTGGTACAGGCCATGGCAGATACGCAGTATTTT. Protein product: CASSLVQAMADTQYF.

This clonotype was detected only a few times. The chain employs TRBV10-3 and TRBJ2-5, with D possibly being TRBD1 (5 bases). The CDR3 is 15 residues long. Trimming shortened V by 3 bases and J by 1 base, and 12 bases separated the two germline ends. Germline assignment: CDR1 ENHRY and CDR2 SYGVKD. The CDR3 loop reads CAISDTGSLQETQYF. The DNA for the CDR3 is TGTGCCATCAGTGATACAGGTTCACTCCAAGAGACCCAGTACTTC.

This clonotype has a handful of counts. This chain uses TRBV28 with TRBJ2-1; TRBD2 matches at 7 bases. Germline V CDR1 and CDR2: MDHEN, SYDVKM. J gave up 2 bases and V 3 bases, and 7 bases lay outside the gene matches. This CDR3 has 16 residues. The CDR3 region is CASSFGLEPPYNEQFF. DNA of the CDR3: TGTGCCAGCAGTTTCGGACTAGAACCCCCCTACAATGAGCAGTTCTTC.